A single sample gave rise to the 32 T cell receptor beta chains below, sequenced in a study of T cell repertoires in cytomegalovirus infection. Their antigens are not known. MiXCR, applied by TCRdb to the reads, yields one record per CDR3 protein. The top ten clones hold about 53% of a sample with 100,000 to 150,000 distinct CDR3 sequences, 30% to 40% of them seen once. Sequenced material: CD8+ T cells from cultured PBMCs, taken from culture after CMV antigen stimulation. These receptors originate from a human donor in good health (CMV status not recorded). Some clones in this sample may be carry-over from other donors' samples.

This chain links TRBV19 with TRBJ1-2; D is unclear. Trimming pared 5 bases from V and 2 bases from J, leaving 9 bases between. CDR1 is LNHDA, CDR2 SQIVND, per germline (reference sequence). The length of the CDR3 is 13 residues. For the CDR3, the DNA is TGTGCCAGTAGTCCGGACGGGAACTATGGCTACACCTTC. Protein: CASSPDGNYGYTF.

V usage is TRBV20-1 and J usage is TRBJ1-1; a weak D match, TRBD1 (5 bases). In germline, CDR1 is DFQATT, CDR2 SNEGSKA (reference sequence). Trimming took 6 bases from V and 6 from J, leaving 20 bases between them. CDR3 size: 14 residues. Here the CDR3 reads CSALSPDSGSEAFF. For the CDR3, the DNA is TGCAGTGCCCTCTCCCCCGACAGCGGATCTGAAGCTTTCTTT.

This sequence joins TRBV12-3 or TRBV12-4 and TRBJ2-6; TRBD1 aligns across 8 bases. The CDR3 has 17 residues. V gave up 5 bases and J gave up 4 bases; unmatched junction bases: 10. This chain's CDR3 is CASSTPGGASGANVLTF. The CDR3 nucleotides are TGTGCCAGCAGTACCCCAGGGGGCGCATCCGGGGCCAACGTCCTGACTTTC.

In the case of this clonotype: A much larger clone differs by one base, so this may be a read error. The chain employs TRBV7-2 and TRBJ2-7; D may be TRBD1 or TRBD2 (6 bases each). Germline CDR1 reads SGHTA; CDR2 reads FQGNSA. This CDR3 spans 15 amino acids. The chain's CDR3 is CASSSRLGGYYEQHF. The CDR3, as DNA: TGTGCCAGCAGCTCAAGACTAGGGGGGTACTACGAGCAGCACTTC.

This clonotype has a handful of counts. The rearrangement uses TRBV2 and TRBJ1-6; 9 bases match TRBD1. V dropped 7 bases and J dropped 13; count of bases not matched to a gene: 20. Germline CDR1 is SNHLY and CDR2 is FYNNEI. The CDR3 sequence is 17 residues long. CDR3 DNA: TGTGCCAGCACCGAGCACCTTGAGGGGACAGGGAGTATCCCCCTCCACTTT. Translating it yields CASTEHLEGTGSIPLHF. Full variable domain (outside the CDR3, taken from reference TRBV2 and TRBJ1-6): EPEVTQTPSHQVTQMGQEVILRCVPISNHLYFYWYRQILGQKVEFLVSFYNNEISEKSEIFDDQFSVERPDGSNFTLKIRSTKLEDSAMYFCASTEHLEGTGSIPLHFGNGTRLTVT.

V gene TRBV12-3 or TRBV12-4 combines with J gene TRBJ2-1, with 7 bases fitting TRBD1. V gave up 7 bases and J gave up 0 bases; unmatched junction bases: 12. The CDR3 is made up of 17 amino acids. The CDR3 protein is CASTPPFGTASYNEQFF. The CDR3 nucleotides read TGTGCCAGCACCCCTCCTTTCGGGACAGCCTCCTACAATGAGCAGTTCTTC.

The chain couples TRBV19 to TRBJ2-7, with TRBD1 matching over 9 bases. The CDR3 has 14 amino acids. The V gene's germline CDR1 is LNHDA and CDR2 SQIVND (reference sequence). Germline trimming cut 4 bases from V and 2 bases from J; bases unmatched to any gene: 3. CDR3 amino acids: CASSRTGATYEQYF. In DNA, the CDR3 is TGTGCCAGTAGTAGGACAGGGGCCACCTACGAGCAGTACTTC.

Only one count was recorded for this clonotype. CDR3 sequence (DNA): TGTGCCAGCAGCTTATTTTATACGCCCGGGACAATTTCAGGAAATGAAAAACTGTTTTTT. Its protein product is CASSLFYTPGTISGNEKLFF. The chain joins TRBV11-2 to TRBJ1-4; TRBD1 is a possible D gene (6 bases). CDR1 is SGHAT and CDR2 is FQNNGV in the germline V gene. The CDR3 contains 20 residues. Trimming removed 2 bases from V and 5 bases from J, with 27 bases in between.

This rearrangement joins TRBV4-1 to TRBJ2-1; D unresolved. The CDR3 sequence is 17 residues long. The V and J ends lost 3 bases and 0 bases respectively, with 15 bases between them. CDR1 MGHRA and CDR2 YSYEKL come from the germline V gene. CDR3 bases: TGCGCCAGCAGCCAGCCATCCCTAACCCCCTCCTACAATGAGCAGTTCTTC. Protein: CASSQPSLTPSYNEQFF.

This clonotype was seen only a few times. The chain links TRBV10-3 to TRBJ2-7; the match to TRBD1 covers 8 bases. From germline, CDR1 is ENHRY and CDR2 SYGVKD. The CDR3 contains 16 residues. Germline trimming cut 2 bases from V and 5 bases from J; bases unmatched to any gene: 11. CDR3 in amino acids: CAISEPNRQGYDEQYF. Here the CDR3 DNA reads TGTGCCATCAGTGAGCCGAATCGACAGGGGTACGACGAGCAGTACTTC.

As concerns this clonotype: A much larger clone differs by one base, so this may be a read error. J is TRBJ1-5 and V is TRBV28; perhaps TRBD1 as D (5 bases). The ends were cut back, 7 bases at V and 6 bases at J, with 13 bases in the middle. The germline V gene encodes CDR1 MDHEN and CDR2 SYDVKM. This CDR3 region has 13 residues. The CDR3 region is CASTRGIIQPQHF. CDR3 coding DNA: TGTGCCAGCACTCGGGGGATCATTCAGCCCCAGCATTTT.

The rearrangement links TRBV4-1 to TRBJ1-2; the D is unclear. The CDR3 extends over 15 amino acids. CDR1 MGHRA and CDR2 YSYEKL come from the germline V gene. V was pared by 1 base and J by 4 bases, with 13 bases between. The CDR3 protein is CASSQVAGYSYGYTF. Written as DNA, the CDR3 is TGCGCCAGCAGCCAAGTCGCCGGCTACTCCTATGGCTACACCTTC.

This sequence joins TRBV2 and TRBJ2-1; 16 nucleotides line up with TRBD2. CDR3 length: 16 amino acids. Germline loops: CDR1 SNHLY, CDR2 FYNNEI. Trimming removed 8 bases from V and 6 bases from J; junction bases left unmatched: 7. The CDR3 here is CASGGTSGGAVNEQFF. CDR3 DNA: TGTGCCAGCGGTGGGACTAGCGGGGGGGCGGTCAATGAGCAGTTCTTC.

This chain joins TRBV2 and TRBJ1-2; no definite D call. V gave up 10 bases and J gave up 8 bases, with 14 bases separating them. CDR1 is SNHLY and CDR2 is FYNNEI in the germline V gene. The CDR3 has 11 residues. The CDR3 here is CAISRVGGYTF. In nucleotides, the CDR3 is TGTGCCATAAGTAGGGTCGGCGGCTACACCTTC.

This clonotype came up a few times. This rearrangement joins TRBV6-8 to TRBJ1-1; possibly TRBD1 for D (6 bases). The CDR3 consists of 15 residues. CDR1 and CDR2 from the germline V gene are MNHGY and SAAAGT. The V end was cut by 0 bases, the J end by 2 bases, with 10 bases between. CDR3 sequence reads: CASSYSQGVNTEAFF. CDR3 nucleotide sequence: TGTGCCAGCAGTTACTCACAGGGTGTAAACACTGAAGCTTTCTTT.

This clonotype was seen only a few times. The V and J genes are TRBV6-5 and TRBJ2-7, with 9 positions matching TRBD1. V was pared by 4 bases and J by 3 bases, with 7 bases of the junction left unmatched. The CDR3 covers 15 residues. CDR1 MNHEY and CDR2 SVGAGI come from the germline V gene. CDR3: CASSSPGQGVYEQYF. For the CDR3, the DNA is TGTGCCAGCAGTTCCCCGGGACAGGGAGTCTACGAGCAGTACTTC.

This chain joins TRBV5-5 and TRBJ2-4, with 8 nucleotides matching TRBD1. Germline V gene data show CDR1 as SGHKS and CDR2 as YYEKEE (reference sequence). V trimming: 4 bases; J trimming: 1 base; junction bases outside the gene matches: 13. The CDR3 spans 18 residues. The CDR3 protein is CASSRSYLTGAAKNIQYF. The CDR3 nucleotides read TGTGCCAGCAGCCGATCCTACTTGACAGGGGCGGCCAAAAACATTCAGTACTTC.

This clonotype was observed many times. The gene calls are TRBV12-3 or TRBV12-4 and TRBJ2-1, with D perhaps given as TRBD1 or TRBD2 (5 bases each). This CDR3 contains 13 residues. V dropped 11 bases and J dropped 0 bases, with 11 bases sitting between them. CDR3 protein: CASAGGSYNEQFF. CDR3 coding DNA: TGTGCCTCTGCTGGGGGCTCCTACAATGAGCAGTTCTTC.

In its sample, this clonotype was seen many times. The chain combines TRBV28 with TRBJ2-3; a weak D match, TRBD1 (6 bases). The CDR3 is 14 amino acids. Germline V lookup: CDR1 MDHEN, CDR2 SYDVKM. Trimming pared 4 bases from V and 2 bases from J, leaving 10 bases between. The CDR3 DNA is TGTGCCAGCAGTTCCGACAGGTACACAGATACGCAGTATTTT. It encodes CASSSDRYTDTQYF.

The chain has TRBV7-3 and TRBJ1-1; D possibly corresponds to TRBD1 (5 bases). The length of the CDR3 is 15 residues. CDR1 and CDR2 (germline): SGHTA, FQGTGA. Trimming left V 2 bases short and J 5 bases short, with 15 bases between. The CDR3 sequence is CASSLERGTRTEAFF. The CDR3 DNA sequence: TGTGCCAGCAGCTTAGAGAGGGGCACTCGGACTGAAGCTTTCTTT. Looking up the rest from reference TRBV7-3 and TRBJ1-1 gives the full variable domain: GAGVSQTPSNKVTEKGKYVELRCDPISGHTALYWYRQSLGQGPEFLIYFQGTGAADDSGLPNDRFFAVRPEGSVSTLKIQRTERGDSAVYLCASSLERGTRTEAFFGQGTRLTVV.

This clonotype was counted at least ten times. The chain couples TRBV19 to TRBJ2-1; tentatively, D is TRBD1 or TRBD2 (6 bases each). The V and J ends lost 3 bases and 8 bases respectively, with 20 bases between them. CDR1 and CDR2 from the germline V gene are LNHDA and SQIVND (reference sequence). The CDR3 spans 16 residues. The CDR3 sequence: CASSMGSGGGIYEQFF. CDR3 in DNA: TGTGCCAGTAGTATGGGGTCCGGAGGGGGAATATATGAGCAGTTCTTC.

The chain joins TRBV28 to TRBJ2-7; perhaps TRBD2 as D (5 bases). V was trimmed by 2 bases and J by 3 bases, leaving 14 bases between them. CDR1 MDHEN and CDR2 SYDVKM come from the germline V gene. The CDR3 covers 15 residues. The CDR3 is CASSLIPNRDYEQYF. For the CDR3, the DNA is TGTGCCAGCAGTTTAATACCCAACCGGGACTACGAGCAGTACTTC. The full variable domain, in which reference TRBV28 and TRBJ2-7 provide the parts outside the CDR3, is DVKVTQSSRYLVKRTGEKVFLECVQDMDHENMFWYRQDPGLGLRLIYFSYDVKMKEKGDIPEGYSVSREKKERFSLILESASTNQTSMYLCASSLIPNRDYEQYFGPGTRLTVT.

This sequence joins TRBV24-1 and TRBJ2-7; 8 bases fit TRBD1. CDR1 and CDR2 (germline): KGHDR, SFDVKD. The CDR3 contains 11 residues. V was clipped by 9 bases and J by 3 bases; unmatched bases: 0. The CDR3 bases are TGTGCCACCGGACAGGGCTACGAGCAGTACTTC. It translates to CATGQGYEQYF.

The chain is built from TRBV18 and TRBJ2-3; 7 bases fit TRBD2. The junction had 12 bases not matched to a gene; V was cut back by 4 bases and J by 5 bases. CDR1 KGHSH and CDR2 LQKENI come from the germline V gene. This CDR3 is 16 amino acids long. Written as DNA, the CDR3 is TGTGCCAGCTCACAGCTGGGACTACCGCCGTTAGATACGCAGTATTTT. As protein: CASSQLGLPPLDTQYF. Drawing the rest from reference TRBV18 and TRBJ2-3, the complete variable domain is NAGVMQNPRHLVRRRGQEARLRCSPMKGHSHVYWYRQLPEEGLKFMVYLQKENIIDESGMPKERFSAEFPKEGPSILRIQQVVRGDSAAYFCASSQLGLPPLDTQYFGPGTRLTVL.

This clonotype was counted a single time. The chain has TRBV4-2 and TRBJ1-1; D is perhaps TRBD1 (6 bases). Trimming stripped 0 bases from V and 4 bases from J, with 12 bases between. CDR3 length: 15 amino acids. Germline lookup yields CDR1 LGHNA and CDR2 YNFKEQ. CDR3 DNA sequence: TGTGCCAGCAGCCAAGACTTGGGGGCTGCCACTGAAGCTTTCTTT. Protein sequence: CASSQDLGAATEAFF.

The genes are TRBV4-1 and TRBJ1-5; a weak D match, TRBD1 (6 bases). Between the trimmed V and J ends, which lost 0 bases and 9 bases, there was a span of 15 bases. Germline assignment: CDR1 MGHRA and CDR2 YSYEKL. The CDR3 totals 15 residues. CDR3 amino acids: CASSQDRGDQGPQHF. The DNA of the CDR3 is TGCGCCAGCAGCCAAGACAGGGGCGACCAGGGGCCCCAGCATTTT.

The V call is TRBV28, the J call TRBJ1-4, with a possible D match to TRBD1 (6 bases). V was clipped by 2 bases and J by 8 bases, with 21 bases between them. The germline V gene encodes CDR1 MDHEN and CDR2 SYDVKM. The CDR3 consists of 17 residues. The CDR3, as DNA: TGTGCCAGCAGTTTAGAGGACAGTGGGGTTATGGGGGAAAAACTGTTTTTT. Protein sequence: CASSLEDSGVMGEKLFF.

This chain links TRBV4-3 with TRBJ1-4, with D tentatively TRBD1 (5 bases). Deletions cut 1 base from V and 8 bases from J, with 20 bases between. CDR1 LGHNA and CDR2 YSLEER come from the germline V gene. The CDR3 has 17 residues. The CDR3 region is CASSQVPSRTRDEKLFF. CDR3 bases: TGCGCCAGCAGCCAAGTCCCCTCCAGGACCAGGGACGAAAAACTGTTTTTT.

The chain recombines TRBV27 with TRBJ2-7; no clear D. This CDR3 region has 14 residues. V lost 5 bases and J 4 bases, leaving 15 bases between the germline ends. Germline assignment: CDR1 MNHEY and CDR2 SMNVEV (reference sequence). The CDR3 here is CASSPRSVGYEQYF. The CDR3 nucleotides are TGTGCCAGCAGTCCGCGGTCGGTGGGATACGAGCAGTACTTC.

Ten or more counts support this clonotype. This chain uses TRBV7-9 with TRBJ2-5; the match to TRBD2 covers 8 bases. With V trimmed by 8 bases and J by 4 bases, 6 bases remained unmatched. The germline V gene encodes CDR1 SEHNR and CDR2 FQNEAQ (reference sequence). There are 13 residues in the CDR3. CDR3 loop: CASFVGGGETQYF. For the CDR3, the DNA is TGTGCCAGCTTCGTCGGGGGGGGAGAGACCCAGTACTTC.

This CDR3 reads CASSFRQGTSYEQYF. CDR3 DNA: TGCGCCAGCAGTTTTAGACAGGGGACCTCCTACGAGCAGTACTTC. V usage is TRBV5-1 and J usage is TRBJ2-7; 8 bases map to TRBD1. The CDR3 spans 15 residues. Trimming took 5 bases from V and 0 from J; bases not matched to a gene: 7. Germline assignment: CDR1 SGHRS and CDR2 YFSETQ.

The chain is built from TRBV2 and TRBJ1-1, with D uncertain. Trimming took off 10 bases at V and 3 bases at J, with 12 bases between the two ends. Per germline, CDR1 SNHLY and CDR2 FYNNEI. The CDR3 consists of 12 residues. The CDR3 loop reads CAIPVTDTEAFF. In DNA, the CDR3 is TGTGCCATCCCCGTAACGGACACTGAAGCTTTCTTT.